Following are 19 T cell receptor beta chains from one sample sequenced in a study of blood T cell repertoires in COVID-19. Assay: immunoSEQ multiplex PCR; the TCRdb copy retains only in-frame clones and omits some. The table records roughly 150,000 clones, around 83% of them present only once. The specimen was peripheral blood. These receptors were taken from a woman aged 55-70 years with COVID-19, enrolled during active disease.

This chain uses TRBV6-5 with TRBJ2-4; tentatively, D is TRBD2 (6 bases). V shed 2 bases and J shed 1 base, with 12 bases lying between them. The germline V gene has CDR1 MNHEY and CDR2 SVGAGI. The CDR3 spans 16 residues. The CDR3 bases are TGTGCCAGCAGTTACGGGGGGTATATGGCCAAAAACATTCAGTACTTC. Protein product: CASSYGGYMAKNIQYF.

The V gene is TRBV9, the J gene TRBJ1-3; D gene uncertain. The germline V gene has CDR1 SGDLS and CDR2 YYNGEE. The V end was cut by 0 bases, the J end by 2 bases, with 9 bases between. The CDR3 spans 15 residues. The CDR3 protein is CASSVAPDTGNTIYF. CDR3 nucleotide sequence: TGTGCCAGCAGCGTAGCTCCCGACACTGGAAACACCATATATTTT. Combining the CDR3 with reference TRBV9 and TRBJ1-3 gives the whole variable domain DSGVTQTPKHLITATGQRVTLRCSPRSGDLSVYWYQQSLDQGLQFLIQYYNGEERAKGNILERFSAQQFPDLHSELNLSSLELGDSALYFCASSVAPDTGNTIYFGEGSWLTVV.

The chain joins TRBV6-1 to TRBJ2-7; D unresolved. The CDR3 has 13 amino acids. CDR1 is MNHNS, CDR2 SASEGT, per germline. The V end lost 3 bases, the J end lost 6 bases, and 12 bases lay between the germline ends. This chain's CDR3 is CASSETVRPEQYV. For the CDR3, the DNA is TGTGCCAGCAGTGAGACGGTCAGGCCCGAGCAGTACGTC.

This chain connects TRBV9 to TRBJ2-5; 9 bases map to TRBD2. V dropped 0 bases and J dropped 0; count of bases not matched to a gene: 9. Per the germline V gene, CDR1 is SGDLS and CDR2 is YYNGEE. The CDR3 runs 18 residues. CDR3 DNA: TGTGCCAGCAGCGTAGGAGCAGGGGCGGGAGGGTACCAAGAGACCCAGTACTTC. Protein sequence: CASSVGAGAGGYQETQYF.

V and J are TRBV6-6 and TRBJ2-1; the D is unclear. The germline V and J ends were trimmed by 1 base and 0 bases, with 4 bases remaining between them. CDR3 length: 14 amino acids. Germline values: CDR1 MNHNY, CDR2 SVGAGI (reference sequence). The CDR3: CASSYLVSYNEQFF. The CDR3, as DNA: TGTGCCAGCAGTTACTTAGTCTCCTACAATGAGCAGTTCTTC.

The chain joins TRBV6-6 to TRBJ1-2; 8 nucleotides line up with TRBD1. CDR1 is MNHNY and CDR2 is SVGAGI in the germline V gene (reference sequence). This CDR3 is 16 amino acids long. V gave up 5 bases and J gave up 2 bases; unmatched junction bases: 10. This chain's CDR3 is CASSPSRTGPNYGYTF. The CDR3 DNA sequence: TGTGCCAGCAGTCCATCTCGGACAGGGCCAAACTATGGCTACACCTTC.

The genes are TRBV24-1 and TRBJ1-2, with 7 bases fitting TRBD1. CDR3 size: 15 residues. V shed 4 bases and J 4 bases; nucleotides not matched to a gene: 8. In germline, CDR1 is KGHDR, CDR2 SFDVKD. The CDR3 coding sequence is TGTGCCACCAGTGAACCGGGACAGCGTCTCTATGGCTACACCTTC. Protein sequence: CATSEPGQRLYGYTF.

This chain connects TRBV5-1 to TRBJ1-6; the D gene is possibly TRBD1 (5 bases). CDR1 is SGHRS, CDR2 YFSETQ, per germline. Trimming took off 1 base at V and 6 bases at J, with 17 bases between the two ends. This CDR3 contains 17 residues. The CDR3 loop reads CASSLSAVGAVNSPLHF. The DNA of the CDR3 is TGCGCCAGCAGCTTGAGTGCTGTTGGGGCCGTTAATTCACCCCTCCACTTT. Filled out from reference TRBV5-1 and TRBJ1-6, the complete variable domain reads KAGVTQTPRYLIKTRGQQVTLSCSPISGHRSVSWYQQTPGQGLQFLFEYFSETQRNKGNFPGRFSGRQFSNSRSEMNVSTLELGDSALYLCASSLSAVGAVNSPLHFGNGTRLTVT.

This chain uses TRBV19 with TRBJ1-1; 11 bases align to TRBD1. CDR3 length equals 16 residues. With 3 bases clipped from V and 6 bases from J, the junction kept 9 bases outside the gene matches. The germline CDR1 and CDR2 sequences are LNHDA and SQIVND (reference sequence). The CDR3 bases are TGTGCCAGTAGTATCCCCCCTGGACAGGGGGCTTCTGAAGCTTTCTTT. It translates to CASSIPPGQGASEAFF. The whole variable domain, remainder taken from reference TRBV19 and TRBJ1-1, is DGGITQSPKYLFRKEGQNVTLSCEQNLNHDAMYWYRQDPGQGLRLIYYSQIVNDFQKGDIAEGYSVSREKKESFPLTVTSAQKNPTAFYLCASSIPPGQGASEAFFGQGTRLTVV.

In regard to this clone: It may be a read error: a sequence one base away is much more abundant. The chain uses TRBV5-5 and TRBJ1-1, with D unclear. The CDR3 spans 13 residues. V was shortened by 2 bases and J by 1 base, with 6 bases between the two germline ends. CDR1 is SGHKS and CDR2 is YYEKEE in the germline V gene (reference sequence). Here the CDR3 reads CASSLRGNTEAFF. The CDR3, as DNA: TGTGCCAGCAGCTTAAGAGGGAACACTGAAGCTTTCTTT.

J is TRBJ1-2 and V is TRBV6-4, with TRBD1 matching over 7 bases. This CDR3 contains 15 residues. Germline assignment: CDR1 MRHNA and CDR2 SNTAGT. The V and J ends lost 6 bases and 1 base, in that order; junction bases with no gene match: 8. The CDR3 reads CASRYSGQSNYGYTF. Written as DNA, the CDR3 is TGTGCCAGCAGATACTCGGGACAGAGTAACTATGGCTACACCTTC.

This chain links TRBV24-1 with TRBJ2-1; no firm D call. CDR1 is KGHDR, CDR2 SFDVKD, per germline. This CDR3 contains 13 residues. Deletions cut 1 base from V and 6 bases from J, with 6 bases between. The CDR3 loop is CATSDFPGNEQFF. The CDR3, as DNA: TGTGCCACCAGTGATTTCCCCGGCAATGAGCAGTTCTTC.

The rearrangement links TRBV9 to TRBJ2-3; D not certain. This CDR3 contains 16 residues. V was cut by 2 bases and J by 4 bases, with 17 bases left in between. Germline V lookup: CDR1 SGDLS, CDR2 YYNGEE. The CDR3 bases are TGTGCCAGCAGCGTCCATTTTAGTCGGGTCGCAGATACGCAGTATTTT. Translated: CASSVHFSRVADTQYF.

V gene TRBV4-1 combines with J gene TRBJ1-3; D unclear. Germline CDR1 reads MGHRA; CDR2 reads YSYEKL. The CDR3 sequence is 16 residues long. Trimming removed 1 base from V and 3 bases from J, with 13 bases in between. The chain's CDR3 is CASSQAGRVVGNTIYF. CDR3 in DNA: TGCGCCAGCAGCCAAGCGGGAAGGGTGGTTGGAAACACCATATATTTT.

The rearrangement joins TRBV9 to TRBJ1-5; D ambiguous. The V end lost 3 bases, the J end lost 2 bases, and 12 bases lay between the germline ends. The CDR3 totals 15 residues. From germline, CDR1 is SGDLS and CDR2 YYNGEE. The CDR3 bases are TGTGCCAGCAGCGCCCCCGGGATTGGCAATCAGCCCCAGCATTTT. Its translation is CASSAPGIGNQPQHF.

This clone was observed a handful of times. CDR3 residues: CASSQGLAGGLNEQFF. As DNA, the CDR3 is TGCGCCAGCAGCCAGGGACTAGCGGGGGGGTTAAATGAGCAGTTCTTC. The chain joins TRBV4-1 to TRBJ2-1, with 16 positions matching TRBD2. V shed 3 bases, J shed 7 bases, and the junction held 3 bases outside the gene matches. The V gene's germline CDR1 is MGHRA and CDR2 YSYEKL. CDR3 size: 16 residues.

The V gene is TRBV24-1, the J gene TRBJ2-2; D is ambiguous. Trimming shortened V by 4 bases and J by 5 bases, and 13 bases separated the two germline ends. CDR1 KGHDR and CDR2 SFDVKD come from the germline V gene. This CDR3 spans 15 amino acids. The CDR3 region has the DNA TGTGCCACCAGTGACCCTCGACGGAGTACCGGGGAGCTGTTTTTT. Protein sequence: CATSDPRRSTGELFF.

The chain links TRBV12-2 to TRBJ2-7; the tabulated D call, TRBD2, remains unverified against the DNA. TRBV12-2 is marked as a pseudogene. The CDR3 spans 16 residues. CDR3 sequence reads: CASRLGSGGYSYEQYV. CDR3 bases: TGTGCAAGTCGCCTTGGTAGCGGGGGTTACTCCTACGAGCAGTACGTC.

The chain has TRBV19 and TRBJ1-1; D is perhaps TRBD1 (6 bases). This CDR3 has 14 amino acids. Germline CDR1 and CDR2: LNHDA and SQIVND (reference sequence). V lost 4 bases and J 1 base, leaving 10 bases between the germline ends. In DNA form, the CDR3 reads TGTGCCAGTAGTAATCCGGGACAGAACACTGAAGCTTTCTTT. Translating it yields CASSNPGQNTEAFF.